Following are 21 T cell receptor beta chains from one sample sequenced in a study of T cells after yellow fever vaccination. A single record per CDR3 protein comes from TCRdb applying MiXCR to the 5' RACE reads. The table lists hundreds of thousands of distinct CDR3 sequences, about 17% of them singletons. This specimen was PBMCs, taken 5 days after the first yellow fever vaccination. Receptor source: a man aged 18 to 30 who received the YFV17D yellow fever vaccine.

This clonotype has a handful of counts. The CDR3 region is CASSEVRVSNTEAFF. The CDR3 DNA reads as TGTGCCAGCTCCGAAGTTCGGGTATCGAACACTGAAGCTTTCTTT. The gene calls are TRBV7-9 and TRBJ1-1; no clear D. The CDR3 consists of 15 residues. The V gene's germline CDR1 is SEHNR and CDR2 FQNEAQ (reference sequence). Trimming removed 8 bases at V and 1 base at J, with 17 bases between.

V usage is TRBV4-1 and J usage is TRBJ2-1, with TRBD2 matching 9 bases. The CDR3 runs 15 residues. Germline assignment: CDR1 MGHRA and CDR2 YSYEKL. V lost 2 bases, J lost 5 bases, and 4 bases stayed unmatched. DNA for the CDR3: TGCGCCAGCAGCCAACCAACTAGCGGGCACAATGAGCAGTTCTTC. Protein product: CASSQPTSGHNEQFF.

This clonotype was seen only a few times. This chain links TRBV12-3 or TRBV12-4 with TRBJ2-2; 7 positions match TRBD2. The CDR3 contains 15 residues. J gave up 5 bases and V 5 bases, and 8 bases lay outside the gene matches. The CDR3, as DNA: TGTGCCAGCAGTGGGAGGGATCTCTGGACCGGGGAGCTGTTTTTT. Translating gives CASSGRDLWTGELFF.

V is TRBV9 and J is TRBJ2-3; D may be TRBD1 (9 bases). Trimming left V 4 bases short and J 4 bases short, with 25 bases between. The CDR3 totals 18 residues. Germline V lookup: CDR1 SGDLS, CDR2 YYNGEE. CDR3 protein: CASSPRQGGTSRADTQYF. The CDR3 coding sequence is TGTGCCAGCAGCCCCCGACAGGGGGGGACTAGTCGCGCAGATACGCAGTATTTT.

The gene calls are TRBV5-1 and TRBJ1-3; no clear D gene. CDR3 length equals 14 residues. The V and J ends lost 6 bases and 3 bases respectively, with 13 bases between them. Germline values: CDR1 SGHRS, CDR2 YFSETQ. The CDR3 coding sequence is TGCGCCAGCACCCCCTCCGGGTTTGGAAACACCATATATTTT. Translated: CASTPSGFGNTIYF.

This chain's CDR3 is CASSFRPTESSYEQYF. Written as DNA, the CDR3 is TGCGCCAGCAGCTTTAGACCTACAGAAAGCTCCTACGAGCAGTACTTC. This sequence joins TRBV5-1 and TRBJ2-7; D remains ambiguous. Germline CDR1 SGHRS, CDR2 YFSETQ. The CDR3 is 16 amino acids. V gave up 2 bases and J gave up 0 bases, with 15 bases separating them.

This clonotype showed up just a few times. This chain's CDR3 is CASSVAWSSYEQYF. CDR3 DNA sequence: TGTGCCAGCAGCGTAGCGTGGAGCTCCTACGAGCAGTACTTC. V is TRBV9 and J is TRBJ2-7; D not certain. CDR1 and CDR2 from the germline V gene are SGDLS and YYNGEE. This CDR3 has 14 residues. Trimming took off 0 bases at V and 0 bases at J, with 7 bases between the two ends.

About this clonotype: Germline is not matched at one junction end, which may reflect a read error. The rearrangement joins TRBV9 to TRBJ2-3, with D maybe TRBD2 (5 bases). This CDR3 comprises 14 residues. Per germline, CDR1 SGDLS and CDR2 YYNGEE. The CDR3: CASSVMPSPDTLYF. The CDR3 DNA follows: TGTGCCAGCAGCGTAATGCCTAGCCCCGATACGCTGTATTTT.

This clonotype was counted between two and nine times. The chain joins TRBV5-1 to TRBJ2-1, with 9 nucleotides matching TRBD2. This CDR3 comprises 13 residues. Germline V gene data show CDR1 as SGHRS and CDR2 as YFSETQ. V lost 7 bases, J lost 8 bases, and 7 bases stayed unmatched. The CDR3 reads CASFAGGPHEQFF. The CDR3 coding sequence is TGCGCCAGCTTCGCGGGGGGGCCTCATGAGCAGTTCTTC.

The chain couples TRBV9 to TRBJ1-4, with a tentative D call TRBD1 (5 bases). This CDR3 region has 15 residues. CDR1 is SGDLS and CDR2 is YYNGEE in the germline V gene. V was clipped by 1 base and J by 4 bases, with 11 bases between them. The CDR3 loop is CASSVWQGLNEKLFF. CDR3 sequence (DNA): TGTGCCAGCAGCGTATGGCAGGGACTTAATGAAAAACTGTTTTTT.

This clonotype was counted only a few times. This chain links TRBV10-2 with TRBJ2-1, with unresolved D. Trimming removed 6 bases at V and 8 bases at J, with 17 bases between. Germline V gene data show CDR1 as WSHSY and CDR2 as SAAADI. The CDR3 has 14 amino acids. The CDR3 DNA follows: TGCGCCAGCAGGTCCGGGCCCCGTGGCGATGAGCAGTTCTTC. This encodes CASRSGPRGDEQFF.

The J gene is TRBJ1-1, the V gene TRBV4-1; 9 bases map to TRBD1. This CDR3 spans 14 amino acids. Trimming removed 4 bases from V and 8 bases from J; junction bases left unmatched: 8. Per the germline V gene, CDR1 is MGHRA and CDR2 is YSYEKL. This CDR3 reads CASSRRDRETEAFF. The CDR3 bases are TGCGCCAGCAGCCGCCGGGACAGGGAAACCGAAGCTTTCTTT.

The chain is built from TRBV29-1 and TRBJ2-3, with D possibly TRBD1 on 6 matching bases. CDR3 length equals 13 residues. Trimming took off 5 bases at V and 1 base at J, with 10 bases between the two ends. In germline, CDR1 is SQVTM, CDR2 ANQGSEA. The chain's CDR3 is CSVNRVGTDTQYF. The CDR3 DNA follows: TGCAGCGTTAACAGGGTAGGCACAGATACGCAGTATTTT.

This clonotype was counted between two and nine times. The rearrangement joins TRBV12-5 to TRBJ1-1; the match to TRBD1 covers 11 bases. This CDR3 contains 16 residues. V shed 0 bases and J 6 bases; nucleotides not matched to a gene: 6. Germline V CDR1 and CDR2: LGHNT, FRNRAP. CDR3 residues: CASGLVLGQGGAEAFF. The CDR3 nucleotides read TGTGCTAGTGGTTTGGTACTGGGACAGGGGGGCGCTGAAGCTTTCTTT.

This clonotype has a handful of counts. The chain couples TRBV29-1 to TRBJ1-1, with 8 bases that match TRBD1. Germline V gives CDR1 SQVTM, CDR2 ANQGSEA. This CDR3 contains 12 residues. J gave up 1 base and V 7 bases, and 2 bases lay outside the gene matches. For the CDR3, the DNA is TGCAGCGGACAGGGGTGGAACACTGAAGCTTTCTTT. It translates to CSGQGWNTEAFF.

This clonotype has more than one count but fewer than ten. The chain employs TRBV4-2 and TRBJ2-7; no firm D call. CDR3 length equals 15 residues. V lost 4 bases to trimming and J lost 0 bases, with 13 bases between them. Germline CDR1 LGHNA, CDR2 YNFKEQ. The CDR3 reads CASSRNRFSSYEQYF. The DNA for the CDR3 is TGTGCCAGCAGCCGAAATCGATTCAGCTCCTACGAGCAGTACTTC.

The V call is TRBV3-1, the J call TRBJ2-5; no clear D gene. The CDR3 extends over 13 amino acids. Germline CDR1 and CDR2: LGHDT and YNNKEL (reference sequence). The V and J ends lost 4 bases and 6 bases respectively, with 12 bases between them. In DNA form, the CDR3 reads TGTGCCAGCAGCCCCTGGACCCTCCAGACCCAGTACTTC. Its translation is CASSPWTLQTQYF.

The V call is TRBV7-9, the J call TRBJ2-2, with TRBD2 matching over 7 bases. Germline lookup yields CDR1 SEHNR and CDR2 FQNEAQ (reference sequence). J gave up 7 bases and V 2 bases, and 10 bases lay outside the gene matches. The CDR3 spans 16 residues. The CDR3 sequence is CASSLTPAGRSGELFF. The CDR3 DNA reads TGTGCCAGCAGCTTAACTCCAGCGGGGAGGAGCGGGGAGCTGTTTTTT.

V gene TRBV28 combines with J gene TRBJ2-3; D is ambiguous. Germline CDR1 reads MDHEN; CDR2 reads SYDVKM. V was cut by 3 bases and J by 4 bases, with 11 bases left in between. This CDR3 has 14 residues. The CDR3: CASSFSPSADTQYF. The CDR3 coding sequence is TGTGCCAGCAGTTTTAGTCCTTCTGCAGATACGCAGTATTTT.

This sequence joins TRBV18 and TRBJ2-7, with TRBD1 identical over 11 bases. The J segment lost 1 base and the V segment lost 4 bases, leaving 3 bases of the junction unmatched. The length of the CDR3 is 15 residues. CDR1 is KGHSH and CDR2 is LQKENI in the germline V gene. In nucleotides, the CDR3 is TGTGCCAGCTCACGCGGGACAGGGGGATCCTACGAGCAGTACTTC. This translates into CASSRGTGGSYEQYF. The full variable domain, completed using reference TRBV18 and TRBJ2-7, is NAGVMQNPRHLVRRRGQEARLRCSPMKGHSHVYWYRQLPEEGLKFMVYLQKENIIDESGMPKERFSAEFPKEGPSILRIQQVVRGDSAAYFCASSRGTGGSYEQYFGPGTRLTVT.

V usage is TRBV5-1 and J usage is TRBJ2-3; D is perhaps TRBD2 (5 bases). CDR1 and CDR2 from the germline V gene are SGHRS and YFSETQ. CDR3 size: 15 residues. The germline V and J ends were trimmed by 5 bases and 0 bases, with 13 bases remaining between them. The CDR3 reads CASRTYSVSTDTQYF. In DNA form, the CDR3 reads TGCGCCAGCAGAACGTATAGCGTGAGCACAGATACGCAGTATTTT.